The T cell receptor (beta chain) described here comes from a study of Ad26.COV2.S vaccination and SARS-CoV-2 variants. Study-level information: Donor was in the COV1001 Ad26.COV2.S trial arm. Study-level points and caveats: The breadth of spike-specific CD8+ and CD4+ T cell responses after vaccination was reportedly substantial. Vaccinees and placebo recipients showed similar non-spike TCR breadth. Total T cell responses, in the TCR breadth and depth analyses, may have been underestimated.

Comment on this clone: As yet, its antigen is unknown.

The CDR3 extends over 14 amino acids. Trimming took off 5 bases at V and 10 bases at J, with 15 bases between the two ends. Per the germline V gene, CDR1 is MNHEY and CDR2 is SVGAGI. Method: immunoSEQ multiplex PCR; TCRdb's copy keeps in-frame clones and lacks some. The sample records around 450,000 clones, approximately 87% being singletons. Treatment: around 19 received Ad26.COV2.S at low or high dose, single or two shots; five or six received placebo; per-sample allocation not given. Samples came from day 63 after the first vaccine or placebo injection. The sequencing here drew on peripheral blood, taken in a trial of Ad26.COV2.S vaccine versus placebo. The chain couples TRBV6-5 to TRBJ1-6; D is perhaps TRBD1 (5 bases). This TCR came from a person between 18 and 65 years old who received the Ad26.COV2.S COVID-19 vaccine or a placebo. CDR3: CASSPGGSQSPLHF. The DNA of the CDR3 is TGTGCCAGCAGTCCCGGGGGTAGTCAGTCACCCCTCCACTTT.